The present T cell receptor beta chain was sequenced within a study of T cell responses to AZD1222 COVID-19 vaccine (dated by TCRdb to the early 2020s). Turning to the overall study: A total of more than 230 trial participants underwent TCR sequencing, of whom roughly 210 received two doses of AZD1222 and some 26 received two doses of the MenACWY control vaccine. Trial participants were enrolled by age into subgroups of 18-55, 56-69 and 70-plus years, and around 150, 28 and 57 TCR-sequenced participants, respectively, were included in these subgroups. What the authors observed across the whole study: Most participants were white British and females outnumbered males, and the authors suggested that clonal diversity may have been underestimated. Conclusions about previously exposed vaccinees are limited because only a handful of AZD1222 recipients were SARS-CoV-2 seropositive at baseline. Spike-specific TCR breadth and depth rose significantly after two AZD1222 doses compared with day 0 and with MenACWY recipients. Because no day 14 peak-response samples were available, repertoires were characterized only after the peak T cell response. Nearly half of unique spike-specific TCRs reportedly recognized epitopes outside regions mutated in the B.1.351 and B.1.1.7 variants. The 56-69-year group was small, and its depth increase did not reach significance, likely because of low power. Vaccine-associated CD4 TCRs spanned the whole spike protein, with dominant responses in regions 160-218 and 743-854.

As to this clone: It lacks a known antigen. There are no base qualities to consult, and no much larger clone falls within one base.

Germline trimming amounts to 0 bases on V and 5 bases on J, with 11 as the count of junction bases outside the gene matches. CDR3 length: 17 amino acids, cysteine to phenylalanine. Just the 51-base CDR3 DNA is kept, in frame starting at base 1. CDR1 and CDR2 are drawn from the germline V gene: SGHNT, YENEEA. The time point label of this sample denotes: about 28 days (+/-7) after the second vaccine dose. Taken with the paper, the label for treatment or condition translates to: meningococcal conjugate vaccine given as trial control. Vaccinee samples were obtained from the UK trials COV001 and COV002, which included a single-blind randomized controlled phase 2/3 trial of AZD1222 (ChAdOx1 nCoV-19) in healthy adults. For TCRbeta chain sequencing, PBMC samples from trial participants were taken at day 0 and at day 28 after the second dose. The CDR3 regions of human TCRbeta chains were subjected to immunosequencing. Processing in the source paper ran as follows. TCRs in the repertoires were matched against a reference library of SARS-CoV-2-specific TCRs that had been generated with the MIRA antigen-specificity platform. Breadth meant the fraction of unique TCRs that were SARS-CoV-2-associated, whereas depth meant the fraction of total T cells that were SARS-CoV-2-associated. Using the MIRA data, each spike-specific TCR was assigned both to the spike region to which the TCR was reactive and to a CD4 or CD8 class. Log10-transformed breadth and depth values were compared by one-way ANOVA with Sidak's multiple comparisons tests. The immuneACCESS repertoire file appears here via TCRdb, limited to in-frame rearrangements. These files lack a portion of the clones; in checked studies, under half of the deficit traces to unresolved V genes, and the cause of the others is not known. For V, J and clone size, that table is used; D and trimming come from the DNA. Counted in this sample were approximately 190,000 clones; around 90% of them appeared once. Clones ranked in the top ten supply around 3.6% of the sample.

Recombination joined TRBV11-3 with TRBJ2-3; 7 of the junction bases match TRBD2. The clonotype was recovered from an adult who received the MenACWY meningococcal vaccine as a control. The material was peripheral blood, obtained 28 days after the second dose of the MenACWY control vaccine. The DNA sequence is TGTGCCAGCAGCTTAGATTTCCGCCGACTAGCAAGAGATACGCAGTATTTT. This gives the protein CASSLDFRRLARDTQYF.